This TCR beta chain originates from a study of blood T cell repertoires in COVID-19. CDR1 MNHEY and CDR2 SMNVEV come from the germline V gene (reference sequence). Trimming cost V 5 bases and J 5 bases, with 12 bases left between them. The CDR3 spans 13 residues. Produced via immunoSEQ multiplex PCR; TCRdb's table is partial and in-frame only. The sample holds roughly 250,000 clones, just under 90% seen once. Sequenced: PBMCs or T cells enriched from blood (not recorded which). This clonotype originated in a middle-aged man who had been exposed to COVID-19. The rearrangement links TRBV27 to TRBJ2-5; D might be TRBD2 (6 bases). The CDR3 reads CASSPDYSETQYF. The CDR3 DNA reads as TGTGCCAGCAGTCCGGACTATTCGGAGACCCAGTACTTC.